The source of this T cell receptor beta chain is a study of shared clonotypes between healthy human individuals. General study points: Among non-shared clonotypes, generation probabilities were lower than among those shared by all four donors. Rarefaction indicated that sorted-subset sequencing remained incomplete although depth was large.

Each subset's genomic DNA was shared equally among a number of immunoSEQ plates. In the authors' workflow: ImmunoSEQ only sent back junction sequences with no quality scores, so filtering was done differently. Clones were sequenced by immunoSEQ multiplex PCR, and TCRdb holds only the in-frame ones, with some missing. V, J and clone size were drawn from that table, and D and trimming were deduced from the DNA. The table includes some 1,400,000 clones, more than 95% detected once. On this clone itself: As yet, its antigen is unknown.

Sequenced input: naive CD4+ T cells sorted from blood. Specified subset: CD45RA+ positively selected. The clonotype was recovered from a man aged 25-45 years in good health.

CDR3 in DNA: TGTGCCAGCAGCTTTCAGGCTCAGACAGTAAATGAGCAGTTCTTC. Protein sequence: CASSFQAQTVNEQFF. The chain has TRBV7-3 and TRBJ2-1; D may be TRBD1 (5 bases). Trimming left V 3 bases short and J 7 bases short, with 16 bases between. The germline gives CDR1 SGHTA, CDR2 FQGTGA. This CDR3 has 15 residues.